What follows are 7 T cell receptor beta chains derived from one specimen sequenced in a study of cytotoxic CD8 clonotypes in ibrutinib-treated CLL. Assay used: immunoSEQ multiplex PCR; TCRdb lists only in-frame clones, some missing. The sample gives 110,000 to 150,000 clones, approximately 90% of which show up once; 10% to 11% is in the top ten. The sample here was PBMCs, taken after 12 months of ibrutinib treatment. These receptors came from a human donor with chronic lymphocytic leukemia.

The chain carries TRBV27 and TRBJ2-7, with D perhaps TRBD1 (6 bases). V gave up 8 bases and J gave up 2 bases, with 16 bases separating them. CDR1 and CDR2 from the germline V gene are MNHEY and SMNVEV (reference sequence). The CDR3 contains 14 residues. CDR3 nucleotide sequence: TGTGCCAGCGGCTTGAGAGGGGGAACCTACGAGCAGTACTTC. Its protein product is CASGLRGGTYEQYF.

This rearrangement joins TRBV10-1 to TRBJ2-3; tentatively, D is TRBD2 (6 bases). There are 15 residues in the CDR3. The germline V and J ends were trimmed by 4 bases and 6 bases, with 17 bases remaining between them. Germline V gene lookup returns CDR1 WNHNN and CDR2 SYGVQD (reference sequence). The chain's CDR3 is CASSGVASASDTQYF. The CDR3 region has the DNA TGCGCCAGCAGTGGAGTGGCTAGCGCATCTGATACGCAGTATTTT.

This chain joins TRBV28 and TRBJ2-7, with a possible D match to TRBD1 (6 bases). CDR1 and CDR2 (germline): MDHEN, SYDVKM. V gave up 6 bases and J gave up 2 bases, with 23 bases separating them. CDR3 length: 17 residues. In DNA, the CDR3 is TGTGCCAGCAGAGTTTCCCTCTCGGACAGATCCACCTACGAGCAGTACTTC. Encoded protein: CASRVSLSDRSTYEQYF.

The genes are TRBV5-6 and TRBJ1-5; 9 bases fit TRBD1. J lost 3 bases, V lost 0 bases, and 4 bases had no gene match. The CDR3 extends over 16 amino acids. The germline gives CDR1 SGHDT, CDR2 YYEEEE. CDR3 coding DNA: TGTGCCAGCAGCTTGGAGGGACAGGGTATCAATCAGCCCCAGCATTTT. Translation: CASSLEGQGINQPQHF.

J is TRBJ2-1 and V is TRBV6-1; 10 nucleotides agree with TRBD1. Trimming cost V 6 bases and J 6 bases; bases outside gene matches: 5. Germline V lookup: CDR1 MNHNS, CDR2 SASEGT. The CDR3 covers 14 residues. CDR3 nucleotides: TGTGCCAGCAGACAAGACAGGGGGCTCAATGAGCAGTTCTTC. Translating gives CASRQDRGLNEQFF.

In nucleotides, the CDR3 is TGTGCCAGCTCGGGACATGGCACCTACGAGCAGTACTTC. The encoded protein is CASSGHGTYEQYF. The chain carries TRBV7-8 and TRBJ2-7, with TRBD1 as a possible D gene (6 bases). Trimming removed 8 bases from V and 2 bases from J, with 13 bases in between. Germline V lookup: CDR1 SGHVS, CDR2 FQNEAQ. The CDR3 covers 13 residues.

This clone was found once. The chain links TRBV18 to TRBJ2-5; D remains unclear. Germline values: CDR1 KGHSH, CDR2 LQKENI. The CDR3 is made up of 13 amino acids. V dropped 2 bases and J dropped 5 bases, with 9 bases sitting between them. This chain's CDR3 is CASSPSSAETQYF. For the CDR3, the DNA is TGTGCCAGCTCACCATCGTCAGCGGAGACCCAGTACTTC.